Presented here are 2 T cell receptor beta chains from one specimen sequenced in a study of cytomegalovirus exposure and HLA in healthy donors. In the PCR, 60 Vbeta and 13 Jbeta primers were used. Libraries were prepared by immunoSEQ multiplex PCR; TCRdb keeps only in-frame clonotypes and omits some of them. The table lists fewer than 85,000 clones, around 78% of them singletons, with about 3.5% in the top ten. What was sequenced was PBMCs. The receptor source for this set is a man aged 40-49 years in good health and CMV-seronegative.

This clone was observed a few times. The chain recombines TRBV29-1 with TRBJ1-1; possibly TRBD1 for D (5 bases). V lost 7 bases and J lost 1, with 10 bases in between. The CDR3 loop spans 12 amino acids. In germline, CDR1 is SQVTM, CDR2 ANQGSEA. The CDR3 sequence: CSATGPNTEAFF. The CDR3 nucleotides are TGCAGCGCCACAGGACCGAACACTGAAGCTTTCTTT.

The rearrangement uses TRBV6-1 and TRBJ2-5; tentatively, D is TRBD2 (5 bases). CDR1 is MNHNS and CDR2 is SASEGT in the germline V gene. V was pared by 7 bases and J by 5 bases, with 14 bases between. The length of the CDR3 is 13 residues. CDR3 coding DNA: TGTGCCAGCATGTTTTCGGGGATCGAGACCCAGTACTTC. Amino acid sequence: CASMFSGIETQYF.